The clone carrying this T cell receptor beta chain was detected ten times or more. This sample is part of a study of Graves' ophthalmopathy and Graves' hyperthyroidism. Germline CDR1 MNHNS, CDR2 SASEGT. V gave up 2 bases and J gave up 3 bases, with 11 bases separating them. The CDR3 extends over 15 amino acids. The TCR beta CDR3 regions underwent amplification from RNA transcripts. Amplification began with first-round RT-PCR using HTBI primers, then second-round multiplex PCR was performed. A single record per CDR3 protein comes from TCRdb applying MiXCR to the multiplex PCR reads. The sample lists hundreds of thousands of distinct CDR3 sequences; about a fifth were seen once.

The chain couples TRBV6-1 to TRBJ1-5; D might be TRBD1 (5 bases). This TCR was sampled from a woman in her late teens or twenties with stable Graves' hyperthyroidism. Some clones in this sample may be carry-over from other donors' samples. What was sequenced was peripheral blood. CDR3 sequence: CASSELLGDNQPQHF. CDR3 nucleotide sequence: TGTGCCAGCAGTGAATTGCTGGGGGACAATCAGCCCCAGCATTTT.